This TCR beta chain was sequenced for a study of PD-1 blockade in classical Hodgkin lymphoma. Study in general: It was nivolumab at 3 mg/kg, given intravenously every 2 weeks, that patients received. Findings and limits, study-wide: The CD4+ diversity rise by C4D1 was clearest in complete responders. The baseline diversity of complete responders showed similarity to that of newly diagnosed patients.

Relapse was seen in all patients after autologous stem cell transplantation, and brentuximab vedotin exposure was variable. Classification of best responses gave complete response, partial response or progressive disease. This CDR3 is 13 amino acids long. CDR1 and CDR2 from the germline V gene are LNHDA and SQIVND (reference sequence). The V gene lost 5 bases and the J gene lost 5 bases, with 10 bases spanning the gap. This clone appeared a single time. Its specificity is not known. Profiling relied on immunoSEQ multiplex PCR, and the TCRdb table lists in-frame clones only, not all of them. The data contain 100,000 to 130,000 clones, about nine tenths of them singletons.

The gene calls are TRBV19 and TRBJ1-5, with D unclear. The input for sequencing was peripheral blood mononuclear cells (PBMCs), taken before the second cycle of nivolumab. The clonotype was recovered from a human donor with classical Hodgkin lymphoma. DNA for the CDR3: TGTGCCAGTAGTTGGGGATCGGATCAGCCCCAGCATTTT. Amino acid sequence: CASSWGSDQPQHF.